This T cell receptor (beta chain) was sequenced during a study of blood T cell repertoires in COVID-19. On the study more broadly: Samples of COVID-19 (acute and convalescent) were obtained from the United States, Italy and Spain. T cells, B-cell-depleted T cells, or PBMCs provided the cDNA or gDNA that served as material.

The germline V gene encodes CDR1 LGHDT and CDR2 YNNKEL (reference sequence). The CDR3 covers 16 residues. V was clipped by 2 bases and J by 3 bases; unmatched bases: 7. The authors' processing: Amplification of reference gene primers provided the estimated nucleated cell counts. Assay used: immunoSEQ multiplex PCR; TCRdb lists only in-frame clones, some missing. That table furnishes V, J and clone size, whereas the DNA furnished D and trimming. The profile shows about 120,000 clones, approximately 92% of them singletons. Specimen: peripheral blood. This receptor was obtained from a man between 65 and 79 years old with active or convalescent COVID-19. The chain couples TRBV3-1 (or the pseudogene TRBV3-2) to TRBJ1-3, with 7 bases identical to TRBD1. The CDR3 region has the DNA TGTGCCAGCAGCCAACCACTAACAGGGGATGGAAACACCATATATTTT. Amino acid sequence: CASSQPLTGDGNTIYF.